These 26 T cell receptor beta chains came from one sample sequenced in a study of preoperative IRX-2 immunotherapy in early breast cancer (dated by TCRdb to between 2019 and 2020). This sample's treatment or condition label indicates: preoperative locoregional IRX-2 cytokine immunotherapy. Receptors were amplified or captured by the immunoSEQ multiplex PCR assay. The clones in this table, taken by TCRdb from immuneACCESS, are in-frame only. Not every clone is retained; where verified, under half of the shortfall comes from an unresolved V gene, and the cause of the rest is unknown. A total of about 23,000 clones appear in this sample, 75% to 90% of them only once. The ten biggest clones cover roughly 9% of the sample. Sequences were derived from tumor tissue, sampled after IRX-2 immunotherapy. These receptors were collected from a human donor with breast cancer.

V gene TRBV28 combines with J gene TRBJ2-7; D might be TRBD2 (5 bases). This CDR3 is 14 amino acids long. Trimming shortened V by 3 bases and J by 3 bases, and 12 bases separated the two germline ends. Per germline, CDR1 MDHEN and CDR2 SYDVKM. For the CDR3, the DNA is TGTGCCAGCAGTTTGGTGGACTCGATCTACGAGCAGTACTTC. Its translation: CASSLVDSIYEQYF.

The chain links TRBV28 to TRBJ1-1; tentative D call: TRBD1 (6 bases). Trimming left V 6 bases short and J 0 bases short, with 23 bases between. CDR3 length equals 18 residues. Germline V gene data show CDR1 as MDHEN and CDR2 as SYDVKM. The DNA for the CDR3 is TGTGCCAGCAGGACCTGGACAGTAACTGAGGCGATGAACACTGAAGCTTTCTTT. The encoded protein is CASRTWTVTEAMNTEAFF.

The J gene is TRBJ2-7, the V gene TRBV10-3; D is perhaps TRBD1 (5 bases). The V gene's germline CDR1 is ENHRY and CDR2 SYGVKD. V lost 2 bases and J 2 bases, leaving 10 bases between the germline ends. The CDR3 is made up of 14 amino acids. The CDR3 bases are TGTGCCATCAGTGAGCAGGGTTATACCTACGAGCAGTACTTC. Translated, it gives CAISEQGYTYEQYF.

The chain carries TRBV28 and TRBJ1-6; the D is unclear. The germline CDR1 and CDR2 sequences are MDHEN and SYDVKM. The CDR3 runs to 15 residues. V lost 8 bases to trimming and J lost 0 bases, with 11 bases between them. The CDR3 DNA follows: TGTGCCAGCGTGTCGTCACCCTCCTATAATTCACCCCTCCACTTT. Amino acids: CASVSSPSYNSPLHF.

This clone was picked up one time. The chain employs TRBV4-3 and TRBJ2-1; tentatively, D is TRBD2 (7 bases). Germline V gives CDR1 LGHNA, CDR2 YSLEER. The CDR3 is 16 residues long. Between the trimmed V and J ends, which lost 1 base and 2 bases, there was a span of 12 bases. The CDR3 spells CASSQVGGGPYNEQFF. In DNA, the CDR3 is TGCGCCAGCAGCCAAGTTGGGGGGGGCCCCTACAATGAGCAGTTCTTC.

V usage is TRBV29-1 and J usage is TRBJ1-2; a weak D match, TRBD1 (5 bases). Germline V gene sequence: CDR1 SQVTM, CDR2 ANQGSEA. This CDR3 region has 11 residues. V lost 6 bases and J lost 4, with 9 bases in between. The DNA for the CDR3 is TGCAGCGTCAGGGAGATCTATGGCTACACCTTC. It is translated as CSVREIYGYTF. The whole variable domain, remainder taken from reference TRBV29-1 and TRBJ1-2, is SAVISQKPSRDICQRGTSLTIQCQVDSQVTMMFWYRQQPGQSLTLIATANQGSEATYESGFVIDKFPISRPNLTFSTLTVSNMSPEDSSIYLCSVREIYGYTFGSGTRLTVV.

The rearrangement joins TRBV15 to TRBJ1-5, with no clear D. Germline V gene data show CDR1 as LNHNV and CDR2 as YYDKDF (reference sequence). The CDR3 is 14 residues long. Trimming left V 5 bases short and J 7 bases short, with 15 bases between. The CDR3 region is CATSGSNPRQPQHF. The CDR3 DNA is TGTGCCACCAGCGGCAGTAACCCCAGGCAGCCCCAGCATTTT.

The V and J genes are TRBV11-2 and TRBJ2-1; no firm D call. Germline lookup yields CDR1 SGHAT and CDR2 FQNNGV. The ends were cut back, 2 bases at V and 6 bases at J, with 2 bases in the middle. The CDR3 has 11 residues. The CDR3 protein is CASSLINEQFF. For the CDR3, the DNA is TGTGCCAGCAGCTTAATCAATGAGCAGTTCTTC.

V and J are TRBV6-5 and TRBJ1-1; D is possibly TRBD1 (5 bases). Germline CDR1 is MNHEY and CDR2 is SVGAGI. Trimming took off 0 bases at V and 0 bases at J, with 8 bases between the two ends. The CDR3 has 15 amino acids. The CDR3 DNA follows: TGTGCCAGCAGTTACTCCACCAGGGTGAACACTGAAGCTTTCTTT. It translates to CASSYSTRVNTEAFF.

The J gene is TRBJ2-3, the V gene TRBV7-2, with TRBD1 matching over 8 bases. This CDR3 has 14 amino acids. The junction had 10 bases not matched to a gene; V was cut back by 5 bases and J by 9 bases. Germline V gene lookup returns CDR1 SGHTA and CDR2 FQGNSA. The CDR3 region has the DNA TGTGCCAGCAGCGCCCGGGTCAGGACAGGGACGCAGTATTTT. This translates into CASSARVRTGTQYF.

V usage is TRBV7-9 and J usage is TRBJ2-7, with TRBD2 matching over 8 bases. V lost 5 bases, J lost 3 bases, and 12 bases stayed unmatched. Germline CDR1 is SEHNR and CDR2 is FQNEAQ (reference sequence). This CDR3 contains 16 residues. The CDR3 DNA is TGTGCCAGCAGCACTCCCCGGACGGGAGGGCGCTACGAGCAGTACTTC. Translated, it gives CASSTPRTGGRYEQYF.

This clone was seen once. J is TRBJ2-7 and V is TRBV6-5; 9 nucleotides align to TRBD1. The CDR3 is made up of 14 amino acids. Per the germline V gene, CDR1 is MNHEY and CDR2 is SVGAGI. After removal of 2 bases from V and 5 bases from J, the junction contained 4 bases not matched to a gene. CDR3 sequence (DNA): TGTGCCAGCAGTTACGTGGGACAGGGTAACGAGCAGTACTTC. This encodes CASSYVGQGNEQYF.

This clone was picked up one time. The V call is TRBV4-1, the J call TRBJ2-3; 14 bases match TRBD2. The CDR3 loop spans 19 amino acids. V dropped 3 bases and J dropped 3; count of bases not matched to a gene: 11. Germline loops: CDR1 MGHRA, CDR2 YSYEKL. CDR3 bases: TGCGCCAGCAGCCACACGGGGCGGACTAGCGGGAGGTCAACAGATACGCAGTATTTT. It is translated as CASSHTGRTSGRSTDTQYF.

V usage is TRBV28 and J usage is TRBJ2-7, with 8 bases lining up with TRBD2. Germline V gene lookup returns CDR1 MDHEN and CDR2 SYDVKM. V dropped 6 bases and J dropped 2; count of bases not matched to a gene: 6. The CDR3 totals 14 residues. CDR3 protein: CASRPGLAPYEQYF. The CDR3 DNA follows: TGTGCCAGCAGACCCGGACTAGCTCCCTACGAGCAGTACTTC. Full variable domain (remainder filled in from reference TRBV28 and TRBJ2-7): DVKVTQSSRYLVKRTGEKVFLECVQDMDHENMFWYRQDPGLGLRLIYFSYDVKMKEKGDIPEGYSVSREKKERFSLILESASTNQTSMYLCASRPGLAPYEQYFGPGTRLTVT.

The chain combines TRBV25-1 with TRBJ2-3; D is perhaps TRBD1 or TRBD2 (6 bases each). Trimming pared 2 bases from V and 1 base from J, leaving 19 bases between. CDR3 length equals 18 residues. Germline V gene data show CDR1 as MGHDK and CDR2 as SYGVNS. The CDR3 DNA is TGTGCCAGCAGTGAAAGGATCGGGGGCTGGAACGGCACAGATACGCAGTATTTT. Residues: CASSERIGGWNGTDTQYF.

The V and J genes are TRBV19 and TRBJ1-4; perhaps TRBD1 as D (6 bases). Germline V CDR1 and CDR2: LNHDA, SQIVND (reference sequence). The CDR3 sequence is 13 residues long. V gave up 6 bases and J gave up 4 bases, with 9 bases separating them. The CDR3 here is CASSDRFNEKLFF. The CDR3 DNA reads TGTGCCAGTAGCGACAGGTTTAATGAAAAACTGTTTTTT.

The chain carries TRBV6-5 and TRBJ1-2, with a tentative D call TRBD1 (6 bases). V was shortened by 6 bases and J by 7 bases, with 15 bases between the two germline ends. CDR1 and CDR2 (germline): MNHEY, SVGAGI. The length of the CDR3 is 13 residues. The CDR3, as DNA: TGTGCCAGCAGACCCCGGGGGCTCGGTGGCTACACCTTC. Translating gives CASRPRGLGGYTF.

This clone occurred a few times. The chain is built from TRBV7-2 and TRBJ2-7; TRBD2 matches at 7 bases. After removal of 8 bases from V and 4 bases from J, the junction contained 2 bases not matched to a gene. Germline V gene data show CDR1 as SGHTA and CDR2 as FQGNSA. The CDR3 extends over 11 amino acids. CDR3 nucleotide sequence: TGTGCCAGCGGACTAGTTTACGAGCAGTACTTC. Encoded protein: CASGLVYEQYF.

This clone was counted once. V gene TRBV5-6 combines with J gene TRBJ2-7; weak D call: TRBD2 (5 bases). The CDR3 totals 14 residues. Between the trimmed V and J ends, which lost 0 bases and 4 bases, there was a span of 11 bases. Germline V gene lookup returns CDR1 SGHDT and CDR2 YYEEEE. In DNA, the CDR3 is TGTGCCAGCAGCTTGGCCGGTTCGGGGTACGAGCAGTACTTC. Its protein is CASSLAGSGYEQYF.

In DNA form, the CDR3 reads TGTGCCAGCAGTGAAGGCCACCCTCGCTCTGGAAACACCATATATTTT. Translation: CASSEGHPRSGNTIYF. V and J are TRBV6-1 and TRBJ1-3; D is ambiguous. This CDR3 region has 16 residues. Per the germline V gene, CDR1 is MNHNS and CDR2 is SASEGT. V was clipped by 1 base and J by 0 bases, with 10 bases between them.

V is TRBV9 and J is TRBJ2-2; tentatively, D is TRBD1 (5 bases). There are 16 residues in the CDR3. With 4 bases removed from V and 2 bases from J, the gap between germline ends came to 15 bases. Germline CDR1 and CDR2: SGDLS and YYNGEE. The CDR3 region has the DNA TGTGCCAGCAGCCCAAATTCTGGGGCAAACACCGGGGAGCTGTTTTTT. This translates into CASSPNSGANTGELFF. Full variable domain (outside the CDR3, taken from reference TRBV9 and TRBJ2-2): DSGVTQTPKHLITATGQRVTLRCSPRSGDLSVYWYQQSLDQGLQFLIQYYNGEERAKGNILERFSAQQFPDLHSELNLSSLELGDSALYFCASSPNSGANTGELFFGEGSRLTVL.

The chain couples TRBV4-1 to TRBJ1-2; 7 bases are a match to TRBD1. This CDR3 has 13 residues. With 4 bases clipped from V and 7 bases from J, the junction kept 6 bases outside the gene matches. CDR1 is MGHRA, CDR2 YSYEKL, per germline. CDR3 residues: CASSREGASGYTF. As DNA, the CDR3 is TGCGCCAGCAGCCGGGAGGGGGCGTCTGGCTACACCTTC.

This clone was counted a single time. CDR3 bases: TGTGCCAGCACCCGGACGGGAAACACCATATATTTT. Protein: CASTRTGNTIYF. The chain couples TRBV6-1 to TRBJ1-3; unclear D gene. V was shortened by 7 bases and J by 4 bases, with 8 bases between the two germline ends. The CDR3 runs to 12 residues. CDR1 is MNHNS and CDR2 is SASEGT in the germline V gene.

The chain couples TRBV28 to TRBJ1-1; TRBD1 agrees at 10 bases. CDR3 length equals 15 residues. The V gene end was trimmed by 8 bases and the J gene end by 7 bases; junction bases not matched to a gene: 13. Germline lookup yields CDR1 MDHEN and CDR2 SYDVKM. The CDR3: CASRHAGTGDLEAFF. In DNA form, the CDR3 reads TGTGCCAGCCGTCACGCCGGGACAGGGGACCTTGAAGCTTTCTTT.

The chain links TRBV7-8 to TRBJ2-7, with 9 positions matching TRBD1. The trim removed 4 bases at V and 6 bases at J, leaving 4 bases unmatched. This CDR3 spans 13 amino acids. The germline V gene has CDR1 SGHVS and CDR2 FQNEAQ. The DNA for the CDR3 is TGTGCCAGCAGCTCGGACAGGGGTGGCGAGCAGTACTTC. It is translated as CASSSDRGGEQYF.

Note on this clone: The sample contains more than one DNA sequence encoding this CDR3. The genes are TRBV18 and TRBJ2-3; D not certain. Trimming took 3 bases from V and 0 from J, leaving 7 bases between them. This CDR3 is built from 14 residues. Germline CDR1 KGHSH, CDR2 LQKENI. The CDR3 is CASSPTASTDTQYF. CDR3 DNA sequence: TGTGCCAGCTCACCGACGGCCAGCACAGATACGCAGTATTTT. The full variable domain, with the rest looked up from reference TRBV18 and TRBJ2-3, is NAGVMQNPRHLVRRRGQEARLRCSPMKGHSHVYWYRQLPEEGLKFMVYLQKENIIDESGMPKERFSAEFPKEGPSILRIQQVVRGDSAAYFCASSPTASTDTQYFGPGTRLTVL.